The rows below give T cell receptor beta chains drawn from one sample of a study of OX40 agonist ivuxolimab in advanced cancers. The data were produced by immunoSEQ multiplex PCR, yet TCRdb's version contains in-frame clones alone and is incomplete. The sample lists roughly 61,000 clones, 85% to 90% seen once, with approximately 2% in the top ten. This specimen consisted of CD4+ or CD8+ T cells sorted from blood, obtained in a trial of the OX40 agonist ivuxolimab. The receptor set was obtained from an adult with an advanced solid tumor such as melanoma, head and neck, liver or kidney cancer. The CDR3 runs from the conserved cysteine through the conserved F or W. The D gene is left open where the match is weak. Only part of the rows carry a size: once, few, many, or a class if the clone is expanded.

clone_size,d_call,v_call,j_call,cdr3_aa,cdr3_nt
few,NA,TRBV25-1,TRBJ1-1,CASSSRRRGTQDGAFF,TGTGCCAGCAGTTCCCGGCGGAGGGGGACCCAGGATGGAGCTTTCTTT
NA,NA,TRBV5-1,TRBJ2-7,CASSKLQGRLTYEQYF,TGCGCCAGCAGCAAACTACAGGGCAGGCTTACCTACGAGCAGTACTTC
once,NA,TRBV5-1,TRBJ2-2,CASSLALANTGELFF,TGCGCCAGCAGCTTGGCCCTAGCTAACACCGGGGAGCTGTTTTTT
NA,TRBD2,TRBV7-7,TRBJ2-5,CASSWGSGGQETQYF,TGTGCTAGCAGCTGGGGGAGCGGGGGTCAAGAGACCCAGTACTTC
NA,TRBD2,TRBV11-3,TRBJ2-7,CASSRGGEQYF,TGTGCCAGCAGCCGCGGGGGAGAGCAGTACTTC
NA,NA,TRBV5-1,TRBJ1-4,CASSLASGDMGKLFF,TGCGCCAGCAGCTTGGCCTCAGGGGACATGGGAAAACTGTTTTTT
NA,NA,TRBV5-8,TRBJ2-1,CASTRRDNEQFF,TGTGCCAGCACCCGTAGAGACAATGAGCAGTTCTTC
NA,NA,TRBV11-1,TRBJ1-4,CASSFDRLSEKLFF,TGTGCCAGCAGCTTCGACAGGCTAAGCGAAAAACTGTTTTTT
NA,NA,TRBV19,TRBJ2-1,CASSMDARESSYNEQFF,TGTGCCAGTAGTATGGATGCACGGGAGAGCTCCTACAATGAGCAGTTCTTC
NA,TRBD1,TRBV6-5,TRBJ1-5,CASRTTGGGNQPQHF,TGTGCCAGCAGGACGACAGGGGGTGGCAATCAGCCCCAGCATTTT
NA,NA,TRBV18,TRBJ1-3,CASSLGPMGSGNTIYF,TGTGCCAGCTCACTCGGTCCGATGGGGTCTGGAAACACCATATATTTT
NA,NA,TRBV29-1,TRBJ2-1,CSVEKTVRGNEQFF,TGCAGCGTTGAAAAGACAGTAAGAGGCAATGAGCAGTTCTTC
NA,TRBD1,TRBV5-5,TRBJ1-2,CASSLDSGTGYGYTF,TGTGCCAGCAGCTTGGATTCCGGGACAGGGTATGGCTACACCTTC
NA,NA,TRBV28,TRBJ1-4,CASTKGGAATNEKLFF,TGTGCCAGCACCAAAGGGGGGGCTGCAACTAATGAAAAACTGTTTTTT
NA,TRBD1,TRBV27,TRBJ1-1,CASSETGRLRYTEAFF,TGTGCCAGCAGCGAGACAGGGAGATTACGGTACACTGAAGCTTTCTTT
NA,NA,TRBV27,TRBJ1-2,CASSIAGPYGYTF,TGTGCCAGCTCCATCGCAGGGCCGTATGGCTACACCTTC
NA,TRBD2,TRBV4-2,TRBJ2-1,CASSQDSSLSLAGGNEQFF,TGTGCCAGCAGCCAAGATTCTTCCCTCTCGCTAGCGGGGGGAAATGAGCAGTTCTTC
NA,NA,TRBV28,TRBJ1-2,CASSIKADYGYTF,TGTGCCAGCAGTATCAAGGCGGACTATGGCTACACCTTC
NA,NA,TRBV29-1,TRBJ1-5,CSGIDQAGQPQHF,TGCAGCGGCATCGACCAGGCGGGTCAGCCCCAGCATTTT
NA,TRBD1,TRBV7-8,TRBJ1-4,CASSLGGTGREKLFF,TGTGCCAGCAGCTTAGGCGGGACAGGGAGGGAAAAACTGTTTTTT
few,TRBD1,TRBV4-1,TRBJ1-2,CASSPVGTGADYGYTF,TGCGCCAGCAGCCCTGTGGGGACAGGCGCCGACTATGGCTACACCTTC
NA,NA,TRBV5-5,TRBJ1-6,CASSRDAQSSYNSPLHF,TGTGCCAGCAGCAGGGACGCCCAGAGCTCCTATAATTCACCCCTCCACTTT
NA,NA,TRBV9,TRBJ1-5,CASSVGHRDQPQHF,TGTGCCAGCAGCGTAGGACACAGGGACCAGCCCCAGCATTTT
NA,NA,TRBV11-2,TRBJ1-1,CASSLTAGRGSTEAFF,TGTGCCAGCAGCTTAACGGCAGGGAGGGGTAGCACTGAAGCTTTCTTT
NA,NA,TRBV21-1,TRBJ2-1,CASSKRLAGGGYNEQFF,TGTGCCAGCAGCAAACGACTAGCGGGAGGAGGCTACAATGAGCAGTTCTTC
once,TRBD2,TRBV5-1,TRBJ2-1,CASSLVSGSSYNEQFF,TGCGCCAGCAGCTTGGTGAGCGGGAGCTCCTACAATGAGCAGTTCTTC
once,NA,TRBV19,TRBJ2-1,CASSSWASAFF,TGTGCCAGTAGTAGCTGGGCTAGCGCGTTCTTC
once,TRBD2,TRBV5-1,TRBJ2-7,CASSAGLAASSYEQYF,TGCGCCAGCAGCGCCGGACTAGCCGCAAGCTCCTACGAGCAGTACTTC
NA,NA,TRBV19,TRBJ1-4,CASSRTNAEKLFF,TGTGCCAGTAGTCGCACAAACGCGGAAAAACTGTTTTTT
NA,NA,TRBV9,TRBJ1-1,CASSVGYVNTEAFF,TGTGCCAGCAGCGTCGGCTACGTGAACACTGAAGCTTTCTTT
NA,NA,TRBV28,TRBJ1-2,CASRSPNYGYTF,TGTGCCAGCAGGAGCCCAAATTATGGCTACACCTTC
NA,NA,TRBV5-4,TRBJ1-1,CASSLWSGGAFF,TGTGCCAGCAGCTTGTGGTCTGGGGGCGCTTTCTTT
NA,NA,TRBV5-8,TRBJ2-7,CASSLMTDEQYF,TGTGCCAGCAGCTTGATGACAGACGAGCAGTACTTC
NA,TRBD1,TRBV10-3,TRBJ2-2,CAISGQGTLISGELFF,TGTGCCATCAGTGGACAGGGAACTCTAATATCGGGGGAGCTGTTTTTT
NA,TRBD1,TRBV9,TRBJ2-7,CASSPSTGGYEQYF,TGTGCCAGCAGCCCTTCGACAGGGGGCTACGAGCAGTACTTC
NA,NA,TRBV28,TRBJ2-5,CASSLSEGRRETQYF,TGTGCCAGCAGTTTGTCAGAGGGTCGGAGAGAGACCCAGTACTTC
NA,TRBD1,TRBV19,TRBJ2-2,CASSLARLTGGNNTGELFF,TGTGCCAGTAGCCTGGCCCGCTTGACAGGGGGCAATAACACCGGGGAGCTGTTTTTT
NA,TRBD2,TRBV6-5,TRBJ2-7,CASSNVGGGTYEQYF,TGTGCCAGCAGTAACGTCGGCGGGGGGACTTACGAGCAGTACTTC
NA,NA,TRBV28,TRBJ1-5,CASSLAGYSNQPQHF,TGTGCCAGCAGTTTAGCCGGATATAGCAATCAGCCCCAGCATTTT
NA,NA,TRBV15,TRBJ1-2,CATSSRASLPESGYTF,TGTGCCACCAGCAGTCGAGCCAGCCTACCCGAGAGTGGCTACACCTTC
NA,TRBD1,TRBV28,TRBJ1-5,CASIESTGGTQPQHF,TGTGCCAGCATTGAATCCACAGGGGGCACGCAGCCCCAGCATTTT
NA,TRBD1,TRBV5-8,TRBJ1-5,CASSRNRGVSNQPQHF,TGTGCCAGCAGCAGAAACAGGGGGGTTAGCAATCAGCCCCAGCATTTT
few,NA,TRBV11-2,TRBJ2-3,CASSLDQGLTDTQYF,TGTGCCAGCAGCTTAGATCAGGGTCTCACAGATACGCAGTATTTT
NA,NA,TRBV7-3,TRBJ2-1,CASSPAGSNEQFF,TGTGCCAGCAGCCCAGCAGGATCCAATGAGCAGTTCTTC
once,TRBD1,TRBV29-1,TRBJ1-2,CSVVPGGYGYTF,TGCAGCGTTGTTCCAGGGGGCTATGGCTACACCTTC
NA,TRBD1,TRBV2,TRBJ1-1,CASSMTGTNTEAFF,TGTGCCAGCAGTATGACAGGGACCAACACTGAAGCTTTCTTT
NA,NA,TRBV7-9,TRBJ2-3,CASSFITDTQYF,TGTGCCAGCAGCTTCATCACAGATACGCAGTATTTT
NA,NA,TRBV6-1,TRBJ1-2,CASSEIGQLGYTF,TGTGCCAGCAGTGAAATTGGACAACTCGGCTACACCTTC
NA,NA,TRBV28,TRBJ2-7,CASITGLAPYEQYF,TGTGCCAGCATTACGGGACTGGCCCCCTACGAGCAGTACTTC
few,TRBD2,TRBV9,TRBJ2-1,CASSVGSGRGEQFF,TGTGCCAGCAGCGTAGGGAGCGGGAGAGGTGAGCAGTTCTTC
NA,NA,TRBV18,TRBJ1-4,CASSPPTQSREKLFF,TGTGCCAGCTCACCACCGACTCAGTCGCGTGAAAAACTGTTTTTT
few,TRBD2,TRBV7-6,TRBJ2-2,CASSLGSALAGEANTGELFF,TGTGCCAGCAGCTTAGGATCGGCACTAGCGGGGGAAGCGAACACCGGGGAGCTGTTTTTT